A selection of T cell receptor beta chains follows, all from one sample in a study of cytomegalovirus exposure and HLA in healthy donors. Here immunoSEQ multiplex PCR was the method, and the copy in TCRdb shows in-frame clones only, minus some. This table holds about 88,000 clones. Sample: PBMCs. The receptors were gathered from a girl aged 10 to 17 in good health and CMV-seropositive. Each CDR3 is given with its conserved first and last residue. The order of the fields is V gene, D gene, J gene, CDR3 protein. D genes are given only for firm matches.

V: TRBV5-6; D: -; J: TRBJ1-2; CDR3: CASSLQGTLLYGYTF
V: TRBV19; D: -; J: TRBJ1-1; CDR3: CASIPGGGRDTEAFF
V: TRBV10-3; D: -; J: TRBJ2-2; CDR3: CAISVFSGELFF
V: TRBV18; D: -; J: TRBJ1-6; CDR3: CASSGAAKTYNSPLHF
V: TRBV4-2; D: -; J: TRBJ2-7; CDR3: CASSPPAPGTSPYEQYF
V: TRBV7-9; D: -; J: TRBJ2-7; CDR3: CASSLEGYRSSYEQYF
V: TRBV4-2; D: -; J: TRBJ1-2; CDR3: CASSHTPTSGAYGYTF
V: TRBV6-6; D: -; J: -; CDR3: CASSYPEGEQYF
V: TRBV18; D: TRBD1; J: TRBJ1-5; CDR3: CASSPTGGFDQPQHF
V: TRBV4-1; D: -; J: TRBJ1-2; CDR3: CASSQERQTYGYTF
V: TRBV4-1; D: TRBD2; J: TRBJ2-7; CDR3: CASSYGGASDEQYF
V: TRBV28; D: -; J: TRBJ1-1; CDR3: CASSYEHTEAFF
V: TRBV29-1; D: TRBD1; J: TRBJ1-2; CDR3: CSVQGQAGYGYTF
V: TRBV29-1; D: TRBD1; J: TRBJ1-1; CDR3: CSVEDPGTESREAFF
V: TRBV10-3; D: TRBD1; J: TRBJ2-5; CDR3: CASSGAGGGETQYF
V: TRBV5-1; D: TRBD1; J: TRBJ1-2; CDR3: CASSLGGTGDGYTF
V: TRBV7-9; D: -; J: TRBJ2-1; CDR3: CASSPLAGEGSYNEQFF
V: TRBV25-1; D: TRBD1; J: TRBJ2-7; CDR3: CASSTGTGAYEQYF
V: TRBV9; D: TRBD2; J: TRBJ2-7; CDR3: CASSESGASSYEQYF
V: TRBV4-1; D: -; J: TRBJ2-1; CDR3: CASSQPWEVISYNEQFF
V: TRBV29-1; D: -; J: TRBJ1-1; CDR3: CSGTSLVANTEAFF
V: TRBV30; D: TRBD1; J: TRBJ1-1; CDR3: CAWTAGGTEAFF
V: TRBV4-3; D: -; J: TRBJ2-5; CDR3: CASSQDQGTETQYF
V: TRBV19; D: -; J: TRBJ1-1; CDR3: CASSIVGGPSEAFF
V: TRBV5-1; D: -; J: TRBJ1-4; CDR3: CASSLQGTNEKLFF
V: TRBV28; D: TRBD1; J: TRBJ1-1; CDR3: CASSLVDRGKPEAFF
V: TRBV5-1; D: TRBD2; J: TRBJ2-5; CDR3: CASSLGSGGTLETQYF
V: TRBV29-1; D: -; J: TRBJ1-3; CDR3: CSVEESEVASTGNTIYF
V: TRBV6-1; D: -; J: TRBJ2-7; CDR3: CASRPSAYEQYF
V: TRBV7-6; D: -; J: TRBJ2-5; CDR3: CASSIGVEETQYF
V: TRBV15; D: TRBD2; J: TRBJ2-1; CDR3: CATSRDDSGGPAGEQFF
V: TRBV30; D: TRBD1; J: TRBJ2-2; CDR3: CAWSINLERQGAAGELFF
V: TRBV13; D: TRBD2; J: TRBJ2-3; CDR3: CASSFGTSVDTQYF
V: TRBV2; D: TRBD1; J: TRBJ1-6; CDR3: CASSAEGRGPDSPLHF
V: TRBV28; D: -; J: TRBJ2-5; CDR3: CASSLTGGQIQETQYF
V: TRBV4-2; D: -; J: TRBJ2-1; CDR3: CASSQDAGMQFF
V: TRBV4-3; D: -; J: TRBJ1-2; CDR3: CASSQVSHGLYGYTF
V: TRBV7-9; D: -; J: TRBJ1-1; CDR3: CASSSTEAFF
V: TRBV11-3; D: TRBD2; J: TRBJ2-1; CDR3: CASSLLGTSGGGEQFF
V: TRBV2; D: -; J: TRBJ1-1; CDR3: CASSEFWGLGTEAFF
V: TRBV28; D: TRBD1; J: TRBJ1-2; CDR3: CASTSSRGQDYGYTF
V: TRBV11-3; D: TRBD1; J: TRBJ2-1; CDR3: CASSRLDRGNGEQFF
V: TRBV7-9; D: -; J: TRBJ1-1; CDR3: CASSSQGTLGNTEAFF
V: TRBV5-6; D: -; J: TRBJ1-3; CDR3: CASSLDGGASGNTIYF
V: TRBV5-6; D: -; J: TRBJ1-4; CDR3: CASSLVGHEKLFF
V: TRBV14; D: -; J: TRBJ1-2; CDR3: CASSQEGRGDGYTF
V: TRBV4-2; D: -; J: TRBJ2-3; CDR3: CASSTRDIDTQYF
V: TRBV19; D: -; J: TRBJ1-1; CDR3: CASTWRVQIRNTEAFF
V: TRBV7-6; D: TRBD1; J: TRBJ1-6; CDR3: CASSSVPPGQGVAPLHF
V: TRBV4-3; D: -; J: TRBJ1-2; CDR3: CASSQDRYGGDGYTF
V: TRBV6-5; D: TRBD1; J: TRBJ1-5; CDR3: CASSGTGLSNQPQHF
V: TRBV4-1; D: TRBD1; J: TRBJ2-5; CDR3: CASSHPTGKAIQETQYF
V: TRBV5-4; D: -; J: TRBJ2-2; CDR3: CASSSYVGTGELFF
V: TRBV6-5; D: TRBD2; J: TRBJ2-7; CDR3: CASSYSHGGIYEQYF
V: TRBV4-3; D: -; J: TRBJ2-3; CDR3: CASSQDRGVRGYLTDTQYF
V: TRBV7-7; D: -; J: TRBJ2-3; CDR3: CASSPPRGSTDTQYF
V: TRBV4-3; D: -; J: TRBJ1-2; CDR3: CASSQDAADSGYTF
V: TRBV28; D: -; J: TRBJ1-5; CDR3: CASSGANQPQHF
V: TRBV27; D: TRBD1; J: TRBJ1-6; CDR3: CASSYQGVPPLHF